The entry below gives a single T cell receptor (beta chain) sequence along with its context. What it recognizes is unknown. The CDR3 spans 14 residues. Germline values: CDR1 DFQATT, CDR2 SNEGSKA (reference sequence). Per TCR library, approximately 3,800 ng of total RNA was used. Reprocessing the 5' RACE reads, TCRdb reports a single entry for every CDR3 protein and omits DNA. Its table lists 150,000 to 200,000 distinct CDR3 sequences. The data were obtained in a study of monozygotic twins with inflammatory bowel disease. Study results and limitations: Concordant and discordant twins showed no difference in repertoire similarity, possibly from limited power. The results supported no single strong signal or clonotype associated with IBD.

Each donor gave about 2.7 ml of peripheral blood. The rearrangement uses TRBV20-1 and TRBJ2-1; the TCRdb D gene call, TRBD2, has no DNA to confirm it. The specimen sequenced was blood. The TCR was taken from a human donor with ulcerative colitis or Crohn's disease, or a healthy co-twin of an affected twin (not recorded which). This chain's CDR3 is CSGTPPGGYNEQFF.